This T cell receptor (beta chain) came from a study of human T cells and chemical hapten exposure. Study-level findings and limits: A positive correlation with patch test score was found for PT1 expanded TCR counts. It was expanded TCRs that formed significantly more large CDR3 similarity clusters than controls did.

Time point described: patch test 1, 2 weeks after DPC sensitization. Noted treatment: therapeutic diphenylcyclopropenone sensitization with weekly scalp DPC. The authors extracted total RNA from unfractionated whole blood. Prior to application of each patch test, blood was drawn. The library tagged individual cDNA molecules with unique molecular identifiers. TCRdb passed the RACE reads through MiXCR, listing each CDR3 protein once. This sample has fewer than 45,000 distinct CDR3 sequences, with under 4.5% found just once. At least ten counts were recorded for this clonotype. The antigen is undetermined. The CDR3 length is 17 residues. Germline V CDR1 and CDR2: DFQATT, SNEGSKA (reference sequence). V was clipped by 8 bases and J by 2 bases, with 28 bases between them.

The specimen comprised whole blood, sampled in connection with sensitization to the hapten diphenylcyclopropenone (DPC). The clonotype was recovered from a man aged 45 to 65 with alopecia areata. Some clones in this sample may be carry-over from other donors' samples. The V and J genes are TRBV20-1 and TRBJ2-7; D might be TRBD2 (6 bases). CDR3 loop: CSPPRNGGTTLPYEQYF. The CDR3 coding sequence is TGCAGTCCGCCGCGGAACGGGGGTACCACCCTTCCCTACGAGCAGTACTTC.